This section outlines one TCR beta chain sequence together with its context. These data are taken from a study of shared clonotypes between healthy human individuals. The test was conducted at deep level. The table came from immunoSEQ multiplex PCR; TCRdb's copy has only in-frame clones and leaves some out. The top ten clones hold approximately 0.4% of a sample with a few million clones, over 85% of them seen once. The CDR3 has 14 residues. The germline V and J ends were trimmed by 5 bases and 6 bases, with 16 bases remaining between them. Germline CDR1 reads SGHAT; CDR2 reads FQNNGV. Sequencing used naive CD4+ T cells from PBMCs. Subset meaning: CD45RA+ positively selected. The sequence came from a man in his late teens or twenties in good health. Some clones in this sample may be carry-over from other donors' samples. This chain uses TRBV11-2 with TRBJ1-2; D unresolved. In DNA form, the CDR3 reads TGTGCCAGCAGCCCGCCGGGAGGTCCCCATGGCTACACCTTC. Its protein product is CASSPPGGPHGYTF. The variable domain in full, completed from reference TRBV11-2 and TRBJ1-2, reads EAGVAQSPRYKIIEKRQSVAFWCNPISGHATLYWYQQILGQGPKLLIQFQNNGVVDDSQLPKDRFSAERLKGVDSTLKIQPAKLEDSAVYLCASSPPGGPHGYTFGSGTRLTVV.